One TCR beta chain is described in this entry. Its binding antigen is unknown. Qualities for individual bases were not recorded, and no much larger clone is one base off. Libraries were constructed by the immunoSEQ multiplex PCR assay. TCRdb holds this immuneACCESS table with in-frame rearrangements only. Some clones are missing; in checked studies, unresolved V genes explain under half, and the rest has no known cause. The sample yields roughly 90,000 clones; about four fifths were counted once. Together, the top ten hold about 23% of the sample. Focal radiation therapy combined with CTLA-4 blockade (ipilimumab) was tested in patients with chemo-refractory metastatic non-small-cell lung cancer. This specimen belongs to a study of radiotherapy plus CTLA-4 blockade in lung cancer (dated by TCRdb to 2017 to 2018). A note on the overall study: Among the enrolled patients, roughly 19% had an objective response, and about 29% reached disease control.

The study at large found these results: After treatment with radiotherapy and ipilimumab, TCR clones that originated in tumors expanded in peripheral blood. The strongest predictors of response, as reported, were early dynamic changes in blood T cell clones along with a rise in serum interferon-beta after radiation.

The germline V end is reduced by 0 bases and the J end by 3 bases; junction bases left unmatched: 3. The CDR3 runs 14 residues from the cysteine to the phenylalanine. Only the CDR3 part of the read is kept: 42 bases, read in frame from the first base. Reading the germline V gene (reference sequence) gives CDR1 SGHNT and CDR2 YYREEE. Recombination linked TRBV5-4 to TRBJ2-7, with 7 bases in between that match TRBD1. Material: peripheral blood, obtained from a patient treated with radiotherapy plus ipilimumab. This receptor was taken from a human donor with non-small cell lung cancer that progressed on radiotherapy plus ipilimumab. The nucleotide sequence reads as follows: TGTGCCAGCAGCTTGGGAGGGGGCGACTACGAGCAGTACTTC. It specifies CASSLGGGDYEQYF.